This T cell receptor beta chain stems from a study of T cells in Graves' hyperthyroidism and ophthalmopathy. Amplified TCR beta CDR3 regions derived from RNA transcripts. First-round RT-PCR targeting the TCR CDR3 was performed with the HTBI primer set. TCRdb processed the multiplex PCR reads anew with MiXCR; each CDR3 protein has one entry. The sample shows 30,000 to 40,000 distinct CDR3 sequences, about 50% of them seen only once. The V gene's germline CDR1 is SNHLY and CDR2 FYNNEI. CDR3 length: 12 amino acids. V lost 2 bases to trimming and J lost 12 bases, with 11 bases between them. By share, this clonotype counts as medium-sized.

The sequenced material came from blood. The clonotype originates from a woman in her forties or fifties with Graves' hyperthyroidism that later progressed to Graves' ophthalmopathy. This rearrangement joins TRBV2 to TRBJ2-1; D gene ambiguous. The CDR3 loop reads CASSERSFGQFF. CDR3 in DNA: TGTGCCAGCAGTGAACGAAGTTTTGGGCAGTTCTTC.